The 5 T cell receptor beta chains reported below all come from one sample, sequenced in a study of CD8+CD57+ T cells in acquired aplastic anemia. Investigators profiled TCR beta VDJ and CDR3 from genomic DNA template. From the reads, TCRdb called clonotypes with MiXCR, one entry per CDR3 protein. This table has around 170,000 distinct CDR3 sequences, 55% to 80% appearing once. Sequenced material: sorted CD4+, CD8+, or CD8+CD57+ T cells (not recorded which) from PBMCs. All receptors come from a human donor in good health.

In this sample, this clonotype turned up many times. The V gene is TRBV29-1, the J gene TRBJ2-7, with a tentative D call TRBD2 (5 bases). V was clipped by 0 bases and J by 2 bases, with 8 bases between them. From germline, CDR1 is SQVTM and CDR2 ANQGSEA. This CDR3 spans 13 amino acids. CDR3 region: CSVEDREAYEQYF. CDR3 nucleotides: TGCAGCGTTGAAGATCGGGAAGCCTACGAGCAGTACTTC.

This clonotype was seen many times. The chain combines TRBV29-1 with TRBJ2-1, with D tentatively TRBD1 (6 bases). Germline V gene sequence: CDR1 SQVTM, CDR2 ANQGSEA. V lost 4 bases to trimming and J lost 0 bases, with 10 bases between them. The CDR3 is 14 residues long. CDR3 sequence reads: CSVADRSSYNEQFF. CDR3 coding DNA: TGCAGCGTTGCCGACAGGAGCTCCTACAATGAGCAGTTCTTC.

About this clonotype: One junction end does not reproduce the germline sequence, and a read error may be involved. The chain recombines TRBV10-2 with TRBJ2-7; the match to TRBD2 covers 8 bases. The CDR3 runs 14 residues. Germline-derived CDR1 and CDR2 are WSHSY and SAAADI. CDR3 sequence: CAGRKELAASEQYF. CDR3 sequence (DNA): TGCGCCGGCAGAAAGGAACTAGCGGCCTCCGAGCAGTACTTC.

This rearrangement joins TRBV6-6 to TRBJ2-1; 10 positions match TRBD1. The trim removed 6 bases at V and 8 bases at J, leaving 13 bases unmatched. Germline CDR1 reads MNHNY; CDR2 reads SVGAGI (reference sequence). This CDR3 is built from 16 residues. The CDR3 protein is CASSSLRQGANYEQFF. The CDR3 nucleotides read TGTGCCAGCAGCTCCCTTCGACAGGGGGCTAACTATGAGCAGTTCTTC.

A word on this clonotype: This is likely a read error, given that the CDR3 carries no conserved phenylalanine or tryptophan at its end. The DNA is left out, because the CDR3 cannot be placed on it with certainty; the CDR3 is given as TCRdb lists it. This chain connects TRBV9 to TRBJ2-5. The CDR3 region is 9 residues in length, termini included. The germline V gene encodes CDR1 SGDLS and CDR2 YYNGEE. CDR3 region: CASSLRYLP.